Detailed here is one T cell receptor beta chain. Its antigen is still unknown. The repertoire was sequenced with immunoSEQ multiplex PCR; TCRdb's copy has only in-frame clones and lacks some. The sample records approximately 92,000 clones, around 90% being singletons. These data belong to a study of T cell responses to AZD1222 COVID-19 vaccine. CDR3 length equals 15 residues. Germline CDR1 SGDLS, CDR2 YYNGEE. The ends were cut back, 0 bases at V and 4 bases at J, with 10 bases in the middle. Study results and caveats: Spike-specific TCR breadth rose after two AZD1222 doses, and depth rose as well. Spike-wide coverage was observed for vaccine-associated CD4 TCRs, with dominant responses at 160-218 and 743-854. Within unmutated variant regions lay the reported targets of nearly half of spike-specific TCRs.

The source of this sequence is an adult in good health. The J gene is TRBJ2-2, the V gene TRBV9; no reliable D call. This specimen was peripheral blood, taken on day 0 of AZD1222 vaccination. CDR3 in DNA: TGTGCCAGCAGCGTAGAGTTGATGGGCACCGGGGAGCTGTTTTTT. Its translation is CASSVELMGTGELFF.